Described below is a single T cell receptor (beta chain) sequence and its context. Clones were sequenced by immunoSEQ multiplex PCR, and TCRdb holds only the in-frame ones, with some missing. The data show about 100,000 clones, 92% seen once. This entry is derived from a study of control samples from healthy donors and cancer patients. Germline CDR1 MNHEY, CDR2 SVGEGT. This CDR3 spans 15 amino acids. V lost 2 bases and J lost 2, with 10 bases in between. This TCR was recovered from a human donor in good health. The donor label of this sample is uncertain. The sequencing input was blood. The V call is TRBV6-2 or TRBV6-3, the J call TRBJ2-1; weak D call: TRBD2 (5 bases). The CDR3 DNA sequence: TGTGCCAGCAGTTACGCCCCGGGAACCTACAATGAGCAGTTCTTC. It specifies CASSYAPGTYNEQFF.